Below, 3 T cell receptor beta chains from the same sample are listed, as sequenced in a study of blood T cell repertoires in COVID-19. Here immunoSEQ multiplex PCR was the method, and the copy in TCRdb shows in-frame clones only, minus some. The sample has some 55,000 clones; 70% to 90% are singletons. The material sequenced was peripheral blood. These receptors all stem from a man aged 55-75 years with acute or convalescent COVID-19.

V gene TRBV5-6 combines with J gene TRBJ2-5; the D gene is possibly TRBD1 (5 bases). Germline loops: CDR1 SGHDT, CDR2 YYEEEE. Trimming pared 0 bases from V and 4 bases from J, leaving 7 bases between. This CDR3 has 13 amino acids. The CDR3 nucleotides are TGTGCCAGCAGCTTGGGACAGATAGAGACCCAGTACTTC. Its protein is CASSLGQIETQYF.

CDR3: CASSQVYGQNYGYTF. Written as DNA, the CDR3 is TGTGCCAGCAGCCAAGTTTACGGACAGAACTATGGCTACACCTTC. This chain joins TRBV4-2 and TRBJ1-2, with D possibly being TRBD1 (6 bases). The CDR3 extends over 15 amino acids. V gave up 1 base and J gave up 2 bases, with 11 bases separating them. Germline V gene lookup returns CDR1 LGHNA and CDR2 YNFKEQ.

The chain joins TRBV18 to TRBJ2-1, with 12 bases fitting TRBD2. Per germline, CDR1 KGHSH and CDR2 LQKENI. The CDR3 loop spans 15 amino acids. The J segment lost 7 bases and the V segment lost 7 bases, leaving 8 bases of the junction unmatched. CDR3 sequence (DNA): TGTGCCAGCTATGCCAGGACTAGCGGGGATAATGAGCAGTTCTTC. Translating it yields CASYARTSGDNEQFF.